Shown below are 7 T cell receptor beta chains from a single sample sequenced in a study of cytotoxic CD8 clonotypes in ibrutinib-treated CLL. The assay was immunoSEQ multiplex PCR, and TCRdb's table has in-frame clones only and misses some. The sample yields about 130,000 clones, 70% to 90% seen once. Sample: PBMCs, taken after 24 months of ibrutinib treatment. The receptors shown here come from a human donor with chronic lymphocytic leukemia.

Notes on this clone: Within the sample, other DNA sequences also encode this same CDR3. This chain connects TRBV7-9 to TRBJ2-5; D possibly corresponds to TRBD2 (7 bases). CDR3 length: 15 residues. The germline CDR1 and CDR2 sequences are SEHNR and FQNEAQ (reference sequence). Trimming took off 0 bases at V and 2 bases at J, with 10 bases between the two ends. The CDR3 bases are TGTGCCAGCAGCTTAGCGGGGGGGGCACAAGAGACCCAGTACTTC. Translating gives CASSLAGGAQETQYF.

The chain employs TRBV13 and TRBJ2-3, with TRBD2 identical over 7 bases. Trimming cost V 5 bases and J 4 bases; bases outside gene matches: 15. From germline, CDR1 is PRHDT and CDR2 FYEKMQ (reference sequence). The CDR3 contains 17 residues. The CDR3 coding sequence is TGTGCCAGCAGCCCGACCCCCCGACTAGCCCCCGCAGATACGCAGTATTTT. Translation: CASSPTPRLAPADTQYF.

This chain joins TRBV28 and TRBJ1-1; D unclear. The germline CDR1 and CDR2 sequences are MDHEN and SYDVKM. This CDR3 spans 11 amino acids. With 4 bases removed from V and 1 base from J, the gap between germline ends came to 1 base. CDR3 residues: CASSSNTEAFF. The CDR3, as DNA: TGTGCCAGCAGTTCGAACACTGAAGCTTTCTTT.

The chain's CDR3 is CASSPGRVEETQYF. CDR3 DNA: TGTGCCAGCAGCCCGGGAAGGGTTGAGGAGACCCAGTACTTC. This chain links TRBV7-9 with TRBJ2-5, with D possibly matching TRBD2 (5 bases). The length of the CDR3 is 14 residues. Per germline, CDR1 SEHNR and CDR2 FQNEAQ (reference sequence). V dropped 5 bases and J dropped 5 bases, with 15 bases sitting between them.

The V gene is TRBV21-1, the J gene TRBJ2-1; the table's D gene call, TRBD2, was not cross checked with the DNA. TRBV21-1 constitutes a pseudogene. The CDR3 covers 16 residues. The CDR3 DNA reads as TGTGCCAGCAGCTTGGGAGGACTAGCGGGTCTAGGTGAGCAGTTCTTC. Protein sequence: CASSLGGLAGLGEQFF.

This clone was seen a single time. The chain combines TRBV2 with TRBJ2-3; D perhaps matches TRBD1 (6 bases). Germline CDR1 SNHLY, CDR2 FYNNEI. The CDR3 loop spans 14 amino acids. V was cut by 4 bases and J by 1 base, with 9 bases left in between. CDR3 sequence reads: CASSVSGGTDTQYF. The CDR3, as DNA: TGTGCCAGCAGTGTATCAGGGGGCACAGATACGCAGTATTTT.

The chain carries TRBV4-3 and TRBJ1-2; 8 bases agree with TRBD1. The CDR3 runs to 16 residues. The junction had 4 bases not matched to a gene; V was cut back by 0 bases and J by 1 base. Germline lookup yields CDR1 LGHNA and CDR2 YSLEER. The chain's CDR3 is CASSQDRGQGNYGYTF. In DNA form, the CDR3 reads TGCGCCAGCAGCCAAGATCGAGGACAGGGTAACTATGGCTACACCTTC.